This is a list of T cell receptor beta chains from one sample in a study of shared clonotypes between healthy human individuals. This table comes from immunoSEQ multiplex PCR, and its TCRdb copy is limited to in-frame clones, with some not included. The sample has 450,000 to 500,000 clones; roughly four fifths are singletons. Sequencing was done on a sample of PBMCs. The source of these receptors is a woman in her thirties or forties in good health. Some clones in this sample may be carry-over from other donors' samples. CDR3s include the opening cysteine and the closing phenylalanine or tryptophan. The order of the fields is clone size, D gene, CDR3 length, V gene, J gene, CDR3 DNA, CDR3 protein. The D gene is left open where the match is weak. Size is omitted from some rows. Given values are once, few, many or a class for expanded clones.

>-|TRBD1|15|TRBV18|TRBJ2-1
TGTGCCAGCTCACCCGGACAGGGGGTAAGCAATGAGCAGTTCTTC
CASSPGQGVSNEQFF
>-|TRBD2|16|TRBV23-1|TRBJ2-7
TGCGCCAGCAGTCATCTTAGCGGGAGCTCCTACCCCGAGCAGTACTTC
CASSHLSGSSYPEQYF
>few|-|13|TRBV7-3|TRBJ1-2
TGTGCCAGCAGCCAAGGGGGACCGCCGTCGATCTCCTTC
CASSQGGPPSISF
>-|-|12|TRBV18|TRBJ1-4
TGTGCCAGCTCACCAATGGGCGAAAAACTGTTTTTT
CASSPMGEKLFF
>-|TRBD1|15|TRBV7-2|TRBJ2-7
TGTGCCAGCAGCTGGACCCGGGACAGCTCCTACGAGCAGTACTTC
CASSWTRDSSYEQYF
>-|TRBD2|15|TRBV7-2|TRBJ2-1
TGTGCCAGCACCCGCCGAACGGGAGGCCAGCGGGAGCAGTTCTTC
CASTRRTGGQREQFF
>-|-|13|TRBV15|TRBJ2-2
TGTGCCACCAGCGACCACCTAACCGGGGAGCTGTTTTTT
CATSDHLTGELFF
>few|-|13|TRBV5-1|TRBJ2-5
TGCGCCAGCAGCGTGGGACCTACAGAGACCCAGTACTTC
CASSVGPTETQYF
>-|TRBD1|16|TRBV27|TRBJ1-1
TGTGCCAGCAGTCCGACAGGGGTGCGAGGTGACACTGAAGCTTTCTTT
CASSPTGVRGDTEAFF
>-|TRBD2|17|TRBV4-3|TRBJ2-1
TGCGCCAGCAGCCAACTCCTCCTAGCGGGGTCCTACAATGAGCAGTTCTTC
CASSQLLLAGSYNEQFF
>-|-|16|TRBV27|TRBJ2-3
TGTGCCAGCAGTTTAGTGGCAGGGGCTTTCACAGATACGCAGTATTTT
CASSLVAGAFTDTQYF
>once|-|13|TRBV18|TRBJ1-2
TGTGCCAGCTCACCACCGGGGCGGAGGGGCTACACCTTC
CASSPPGRRGYTF
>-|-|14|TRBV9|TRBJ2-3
TGTGCCAGCAGCGTAGATGGTAGCACAGATACGCAGTATTTT
CASSVDGSTDTQYF
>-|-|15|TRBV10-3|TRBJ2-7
TGTGCCATCAGTGGAAATCGGGACGGGGTCTACGAGCAGTACTTC
CAISGNRDGVYEQYF
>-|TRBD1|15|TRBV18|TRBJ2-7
TGTGCCAGCTCACCCACCCGGGACAGGGGGCACGAGCAGTACTTC
CASSPTRDRGHEQYF
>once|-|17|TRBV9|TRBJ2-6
TGTGCCAGCAGCGTAGCGGGCCGTGGGACAGGGGCCAACGTCCTGACTTTC
CASSVAGRGTGANVLTF
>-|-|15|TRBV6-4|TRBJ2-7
TGTGCCAGCAGTTGGGGTATCAGGGGCCCCTACGAGCAGTACTTC
CASSWGIRGPYEQYF
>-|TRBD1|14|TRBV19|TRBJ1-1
TGTGCCAGTAGTTTCAGGGGGCTTGGCACTGAAGCTTTCTTT
CASSFRGLGTEAFF
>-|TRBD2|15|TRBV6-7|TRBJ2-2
TGTGCCAGCAGTTCCGCTGGGCGGGAGGGCCAGGAGCTGTTTTTT
CASSSAGREGQELFF
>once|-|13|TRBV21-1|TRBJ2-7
TGTGCCAGCAGCAAAGACAGGGACTCCGAGCAGTACTTC
CASSKDRDSEQYF
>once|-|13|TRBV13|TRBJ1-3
TGTGCCAGCAGCCTGGGGGCTGGAAACACCATATATTTT
CASSLGAGNTIYF
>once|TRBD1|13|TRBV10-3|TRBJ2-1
TGTGCCATCAGCTGGGACAGAGACAATGAGCAGTTCTTC
CAISWDRDNEQFF
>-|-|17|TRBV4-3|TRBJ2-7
TGCGCCAGCAGCCAAGATGCGCTAGCCGCGTCGATTTACGAGCAGTACTTC
CASSQDALAASIYEQYF